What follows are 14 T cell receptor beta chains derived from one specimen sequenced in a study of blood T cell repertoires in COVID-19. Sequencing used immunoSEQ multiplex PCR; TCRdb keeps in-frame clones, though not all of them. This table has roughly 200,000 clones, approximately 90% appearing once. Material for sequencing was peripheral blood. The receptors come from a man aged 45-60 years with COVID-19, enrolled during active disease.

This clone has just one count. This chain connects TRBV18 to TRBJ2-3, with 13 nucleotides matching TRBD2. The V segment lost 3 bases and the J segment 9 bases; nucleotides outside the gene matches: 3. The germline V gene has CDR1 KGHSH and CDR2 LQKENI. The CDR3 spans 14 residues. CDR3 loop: CASSPGLAGETQYF. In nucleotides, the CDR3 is TGTGCCAGCTCACCCGGACTAGCGGGGGAAACGCAGTATTTT. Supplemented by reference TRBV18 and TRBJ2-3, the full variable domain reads NAGVMQNPRHLVRRRGQEARLRCSPMKGHSHVYWYRQLPEEGLKFMVYLQKENIIDESGMPKERFSAEFPKEGPSILRIQQVVRGDSAAYFCASSPGLAGETQYFGPGTRLTVL.

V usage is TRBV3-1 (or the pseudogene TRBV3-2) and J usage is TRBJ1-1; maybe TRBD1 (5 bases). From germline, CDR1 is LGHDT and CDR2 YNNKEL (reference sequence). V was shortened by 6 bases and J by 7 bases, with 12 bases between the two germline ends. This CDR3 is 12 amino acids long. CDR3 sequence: CASSQGLVEAFF. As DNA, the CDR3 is TGTGCCAGCAGTCAGGGATTGGTTGAAGCTTTCTTT.

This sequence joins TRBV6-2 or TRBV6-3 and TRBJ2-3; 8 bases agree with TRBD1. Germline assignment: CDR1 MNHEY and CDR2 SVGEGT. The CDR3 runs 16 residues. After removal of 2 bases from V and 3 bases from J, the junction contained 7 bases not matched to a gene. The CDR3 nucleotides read TGTGCCAGCAGTTACCCCCAGGGGGCGAGGACAGATACGCAGTATTTT. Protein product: CASSYPQGARTDTQYF.

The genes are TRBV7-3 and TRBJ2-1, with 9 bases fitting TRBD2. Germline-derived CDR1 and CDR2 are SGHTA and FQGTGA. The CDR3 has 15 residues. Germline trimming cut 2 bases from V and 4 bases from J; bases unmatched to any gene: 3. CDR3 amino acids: CASSLQGLAYNEQFF. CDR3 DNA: TGTGCCAGCAGCTTACAGGGACTAGCTTACAATGAGCAGTTCTTC.

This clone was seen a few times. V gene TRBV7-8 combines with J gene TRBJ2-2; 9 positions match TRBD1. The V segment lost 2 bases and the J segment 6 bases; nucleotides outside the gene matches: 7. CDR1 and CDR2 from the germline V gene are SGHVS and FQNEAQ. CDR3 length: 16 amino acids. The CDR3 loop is CASSLFEGQGAGELFF. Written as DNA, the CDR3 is TGTGCCAGCAGCTTATTCGAGGGACAGGGTGCCGGGGAGCTGTTTTTT.

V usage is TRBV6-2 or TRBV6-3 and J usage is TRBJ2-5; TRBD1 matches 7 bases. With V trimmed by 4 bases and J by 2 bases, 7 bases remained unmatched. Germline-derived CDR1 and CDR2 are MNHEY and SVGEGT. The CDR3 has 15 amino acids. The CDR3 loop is CASSSGTVFQETQYF. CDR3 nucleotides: TGTGCCAGCAGTTCCGGGACAGTATTTCAAGAGACCCAGTACTTC.

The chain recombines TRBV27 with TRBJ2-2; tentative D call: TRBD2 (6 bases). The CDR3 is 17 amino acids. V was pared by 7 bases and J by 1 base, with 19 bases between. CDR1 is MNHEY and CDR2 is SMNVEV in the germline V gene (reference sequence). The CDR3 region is CASKHDSGRLNTGELFF. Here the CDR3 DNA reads TGTGCCAGCAAACATGATAGCGGAAGGTTGAACACCGGGGAGCTGTTTTTT.

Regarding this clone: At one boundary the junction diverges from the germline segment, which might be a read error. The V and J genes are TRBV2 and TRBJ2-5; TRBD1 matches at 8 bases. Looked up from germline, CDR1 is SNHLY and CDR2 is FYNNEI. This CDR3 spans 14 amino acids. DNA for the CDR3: TGTGCCAGCAGTGGCCGGGACAGGCAAGGGACCCAGTACTTC. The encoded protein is CASSGRDRQGTQYF. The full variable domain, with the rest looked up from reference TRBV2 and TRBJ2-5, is EPEVTQTPSHQVTQMGQEVILRCVPISNHLYFYWYRQILGQKVEFLVSFYNNEISEKSEIFDDQFSVERPDGSNFTLKIRSTKLEDSAMYFCASSGRDRQGTQYFGPGTRLLVL.

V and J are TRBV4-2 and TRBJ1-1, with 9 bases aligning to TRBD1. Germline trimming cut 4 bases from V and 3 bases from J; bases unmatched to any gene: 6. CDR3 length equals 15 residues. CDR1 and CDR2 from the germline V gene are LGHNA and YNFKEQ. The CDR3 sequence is CASSLVGQGDTEAFF. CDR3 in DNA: TGTGCCAGCAGCCTTGTGGGACAGGGAGACACTGAAGCTTTCTTT.

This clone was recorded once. The CDR3 DNA sequence: TGTGCCAGCAGTTACTCCCGTACCGGTGTGTTCTTC. It is translated as CASSYSRTGVFF. The chain uses TRBV6-2 or TRBV6-3 and TRBJ2-1, with no clear D. V dropped 0 bases and J dropped 15 bases, with 12 bases sitting between them. Per germline, CDR1 MNHEY and CDR2 SVGEGT. CDR3 size: 12 residues.

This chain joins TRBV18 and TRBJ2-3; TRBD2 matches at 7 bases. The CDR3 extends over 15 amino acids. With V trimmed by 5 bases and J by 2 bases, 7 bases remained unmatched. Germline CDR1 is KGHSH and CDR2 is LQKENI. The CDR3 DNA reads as TGTGCCAGCTCAGGGGGGGACGCAGACACAGATACGCAGTATTTT. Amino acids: CASSGGDADTDTQYF.

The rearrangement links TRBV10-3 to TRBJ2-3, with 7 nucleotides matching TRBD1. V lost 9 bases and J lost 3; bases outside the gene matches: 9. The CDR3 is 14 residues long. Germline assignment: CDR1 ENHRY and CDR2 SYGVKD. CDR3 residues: CAMKGALGTDTQYF. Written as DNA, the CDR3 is TGTGCCATGAAGGGGGCTTTGGGGACAGATACGCAGTATTTT.

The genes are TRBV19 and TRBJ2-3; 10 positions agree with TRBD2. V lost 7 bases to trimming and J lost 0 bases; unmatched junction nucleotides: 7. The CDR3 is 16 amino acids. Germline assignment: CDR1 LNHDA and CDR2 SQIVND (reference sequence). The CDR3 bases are TGTGCCAGTACTTCACTAGCGGGATCTAGCACAGATACGCAGTATTTT. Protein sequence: CASTSLAGSSTDTQYF.

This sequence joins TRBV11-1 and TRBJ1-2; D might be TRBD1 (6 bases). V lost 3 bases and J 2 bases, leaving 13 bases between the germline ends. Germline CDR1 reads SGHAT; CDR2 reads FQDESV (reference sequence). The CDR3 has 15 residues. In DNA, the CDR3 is TGTGCCAGCAGCTTCCCCAGGACAGAGAACTATGGCTACACCTTC. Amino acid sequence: CASSFPRTENYGYTF.